This paragraph reports one T cell receptor (beta chain). Its target is unknown. The data originate from a study of CD8+CD57+ T cells in acquired aplastic anemia. Study-wide context: DNA from sorted CD4+ and CD8+ cells averaged about 3.2 ug. Study outcomes and limitations: Patients showed no significant difference from controls in CD8+ Simpson's diversity. About 30 CD8+ CDR3 sequences occurred in both the patients and the controls.

According to the study, genomic DNA was the template for TCR beta VDJ and CDR3 profiling. TCRdb reprocessed the reads with MiXCR, giving one entry per CDR3 protein. The data hold a few hundred thousand distinct CDR3 sequences, with 56% observed a single time. CDR1 KGHDR and CDR2 SFDVKD come from the germline V gene. This CDR3 is 14 amino acids long. Trimming cost V 2 bases and J 3 bases, with 7 bases left between them. The sample taken for sequencing was sorted CD4+, CD8+, or CD8+CD57+ T cells (not recorded which) from PBMCs. This receptor was identified in a human donor with severe aplastic anemia or a healthy control (not recorded which). The rearrangement joins TRBV24-1 to TRBJ1-5; D uncertain. CDR3 sequence (DNA): TGTGCCACCAGTGATTCCGGAGCCAATCAGCCCCAGCATTTT. This translates into CATSDSGANQPQHF.